A selection of T cell receptor beta chains follows, all from one sample in a study of tumor T cells in aggressive B-cell lymphoma. Clones were sequenced by immunoSEQ multiplex PCR, and TCRdb holds only the in-frame ones, with some missing. The data show 2,000 to 3,000 clones, about 86% seen once. Sequencing was carried out using tumor tissue. These receptors were obtained from an adult with diffuse large B cell lymphoma. The CDR3 runs from the conserved cysteine through the conserved F or W. A D gene is named only where the DNA matches it firmly. Where a row states a size, it is once, few, many or the class of an expanded clone; other rows omit it.

j_call d_call v_call clone_size cdr3_aa cdr3_nt
TRBJ2-5 . TRBV9 . CASSVEQTGETQYF TGTGCCAGCAGCGTAGAGCAGACGGGGGAGACCCAGTACTTC
TRBJ2-5 TRBD2 TRBV28 . CASSSSLAAQETQYF TGTGCCAGCAGTTCATCACTAGCGGCCCAGGAGACCCAGTACTTC
TRBJ2-7 . TRBV5-1 . CASSPGSQGWEQYF TGCGCCAGCAGCCCTGGGTCCCAGGGGTGGGAGCAGTACTTC
TRBJ2-7 TRBD2 TRBV4-1 . CASSRETSGFSYEQYF TGCGCCAGCAGCCGGGAGACTAGCGGTTTCTCCTACGAGCAGTACTTC
TRBJ1-1 . TRBV6-6 . CASSYFNSGIRNEAFF TGTGCCAGCAGTTACTTTAATTCAGGGATACGCAATGAAGCTTTCTTT
TRBJ2-7 . TRBV11-2 . CASSAGQDSRQYF TGTGCCAGCAGTGCGGGCCAGGATAGCCGGCAGTACTTC
TRBJ2-1 TRBD2 TRBV7-9 . CASSPTGPRTRSHYNEQFF TGTGCCAGCAGCCCCACAGGCCCCCGGACTAGATCCCACTACAATGAGCAATTCTTC
TRBJ2-1 TRBD2 TRBV10-2 once CASRGLAGGRSYNEQFF TGCGCCAGCAGAGGACTAGCGGGGGGGCGATCCTACAATGAGCAGTTCTTC
TRBJ1-2 . TRBV5-6 . CASSGRYGYTF TGTGCCAGCAGCGGGAGATATGGCTACACCTTC
TRBJ1-2 . TRBV2 . CASSPLLANYGYTF TGTGCCAGCAGTCCCTTACTAGCTAACTATGGCTACACCTTC
TRBJ2-7 . TRBV25-1 . CASRGSGVEQYF TGTGCCAGCAGGGGATCAGGGGTCGAGCAGTACTTC
TRBJ2-3 . TRBV30 . CAWGGGLDTQYF TGTGCCTGGGGGGGCGGGTTAGATACGCAGTATTTT
TRBJ2-3 TRBD1 TRBV5-1 . CASSFDGQGARDTQYF TGCGCCAGCAGCTTTGATGGGCAGGGGGCTAGAGATACGCAGTATTTT
TRBJ2-3 TRBD2 TRBV29-1 once CSISGLTSGPTDTQYF TGCAGCATCAGTGGGTTGACTAGCGGTCCTACAGATACGCAGTATTTT
TRBJ1-5 . TRBV15 . CATGRGSGKSDQPQHF TGTGCCACCGGCAGAGGCTCAGGGAAATCAGATCAGCCCCAGCATTTT
TRBJ2-4 . TRBV28 . CASSRITGLAKNIQYF TGTGCCAGCAGTAGGATTACAGGATTAGCCAAAAACATTCAGTACTTC
TRBJ1-1 . TRBV7-2 . CASSLGRTMNAEAFF TGTGCCAGCAGCTTAGGGAGGACTATGAACGCTGAAGCTTTCTTT
TRBJ1-1 TRBD1 TRBV11-2 few CASSGTGENTEAFF TGTGCCAGCAGCGGGACAGGGGAGAACACTGAAGCTTTCTTT
TRBJ2-5 TRBD1 TRBV19 . CASRRTGQETQYF TGTGCCAGTAGGCGGACAGGTCAAGAGACCCAGTACTTC
TRBJ2-3 . TRBV10-3 . CAISASDTQYF TGTGCCATCAGTGCTAGCGATACGCAGTATTTT
TRBJ2-1 . TRBV5-1 . CASSLGGALIYNEQFF TGCGCCAGCAGCTTGGGCGGGGCCCTAATCTACAATGAGCAGTTCTTC
TRBJ1-5 TRBD1 TRBV5-6 . CASSSGQGGQPQHF TGTGCCAGCAGCTCGGGACAGGGTGGCCAGCCCCAGCATTTT
TRBJ2-2 TRBD2 TRBV28 . CASTLAGGPGGELFF TGTGCCAGCACCCTAGCGGGAGGGCCCGGCGGGGAGCTGTTTTTT
TRBJ2-7 . TRBV5-4 . CASSEGQYEQYF TGTGCCAGCAGCGAAGGACAGTACGAGCAGTACTTC
TRBJ1-6 . TRBV30 . CAWSSGRGSPLHF TGTGCCTGGTCTAGCGGGCGGGGTTCACCCCTCCACTTT
TRBJ2-3 . TRBV21-1 . CATRDRVADTQYF TGTGCCACCCGGGACAGGGTTGCAGATACGCAGTATTTT
TRBJ1-2 . TRBV11-2 . CASSLNLNYGYTF TGTGCCAGCAGCTTAAATCTCAACTATGGCTACACCTTC
TRBJ2-1 TRBD2 TRBV28 . CASSRGLAGINEQFF TGTGCCAGCAGTCGGGGGCTAGCGGGCATCAATGAGCAGTTCTTC
TRBJ2-5 TRBD2 TRBV28 few CASSLSLADQETQYF TGTGCCAGCAGTTTATCACTAGCGGACCAAGAGACCCAGTACTTC
TRBJ2-5 . TRBV11-2 . CASTPEGRQTQYF TGTGCCAGCACACCGGAGGGGAGGCAGACCCAGTACTTC
TRBJ2-2 TRBD2 TRBV4-2 few CASSQGSSSGSLNTGELFF TGTGCCAGCAGCCAAGGCTCTTCTAGCGGGAGTTTGAACACCGGGGAGCTGTTTTTT
TRBJ2-7 TRBD1 TRBV4-3 . CASSQDRGQGMGKQYF TGCGCCAGCAGCCAAGATCGGGGACAGGGGATGGGCAAGCAGTACTTC
TRBJ2-7 . TRBV27 once CASRTGTYEQYF TGTGCCAGCAGGACAGGTACCTACGAGCAGTACTTC
TRBJ2-5 . TRBV7-2 . CASSYLGMTETQYF TGTGCCAGCAGCTATCTAGGTATGACGGAGACCCAGTACTTC
TRBJ1-2 . TRBV7-9 . CASSIPGVGGYTF TGTGCCAGCAGCATCCCAGGGGTAGGTGGCTACACCTTC
TRBJ2-2 TRBD2 TRBV19 . CASRDRGGLAGATGELFF TGTGCCAGTAGGGACCGTGGCGGACTAGCGGGTGCAACCGGGGAGCTGTTTTTT
TRBJ2-7 TRBD1 TRBV30 . CAWSGPGQGQRSSYEQYF TGTGCCTGGAGTGGGCCGGGACAGGGACAAAGGAGCTCCTACGAGCAGTACTTC
TRBJ2-2 TRBD2 TRBV7-3 few CASSLWGLAGGPGELFF TGTGCCAGCAGCTTATGGGGACTAGCGGGGGGCCCCGGGGAGCTGTTTTTT
TRBJ2-7 TRBD1 TRBV5-4 . CASSSTGDTNEQYF TGTGCCAGCAGCTCGACAGGGGATACGAACGAGCAGTACTTC
TRBJ1-2 TRBD1 TRBV2 . CASRVSGTGEYGYTF TGTGCCAGCAGGGTCTCCGGGACAGGGGAATATGGCTACACCTTC
TRBJ2-7 TRBD2 TRBV5-1 . CASSLTSGNPYEQYF TGCGCCAGCAGCTTGACTAGCGGGAACCCCTACGAGCAGTACTTC
TRBJ2-7 TRBD2 TRBV18 few CASSLTSGREVEQYF TGTGCCAGCTCACTTACTAGCGGGAGGGAGGTCGAGCAGTACTTC
TRBJ1-1 TRBD1 TRBV19 few CASTKGARAEAFF TGTGCCAGTACCAAGGGGGCGCGGGCTGAAGCTTTCTTT
TRBJ1-1 TRBD1 TRBV27 . CASRRDRGNTEAFF TGTGCCAGCAGGAGAGACAGGGGGAACACTGAAGCTTTCTTT
TRBJ1-1 . TRBV5-4 . CASSSYRHQAFF TGTGCCAGCAGCTCCTACCGACACCAAGCTTTCTTT
TRBJ1-1 TRBD1 TRBV27 once CASSLSGGFTEAFF TGTGCCAGCAGTTTATCAGGGGGCTTCACTGAAGCTTTCTTT
TRBJ1-6 TRBD1 TRBV5-1 once CASSWDSYNSPLHF TGCGCCAGCAGCTGGGACAGCTATAATTCACCCCTCCACTTT
TRBJ2-7 TRBD1 TRBV28 . CASSLGQGASYVEQYF TGTGCCAGCAGTTTGGGACAGGGGGCGAGCTACGTCGAGCAGTACTTC
TRBJ1-4 . TRBV19 . CASSIGRNSPSAKLFF TGTGCCAGTAGTATCGGTAGGAACAGCCCTTCGGCAAAACTGTTTTTT
TRBJ2-5 TRBD1 TRBV9 . CASSVIGGWETQYF TGTGCCAGTAGCGTGATAGGGGGCTGGGAGACCCAGTACTTC
TRBJ1-2 TRBD1 TRBV5-6 . CASSSGQGTTYSYTF TGTGCCAGCAGCTCAGGACAGGGGACGACCTATAGCTACACCTTC
TRBJ1-1 TRBD1 TRBV28 . CASSSRGRGTEAFF TGTGCCAGCAGTTCCAGGGGGCGCGGCACTGAAGCTTTCTTT
TRBJ1-4 TRBD1 TRBV19 . CASIMTGATNEKLFF TGTGCCAGTATCATGACAGGGGCAACTAATGAAAAACTGTTTTTT